The 21 T cell receptor beta chains below come from one sample, sequenced in a study of T cell responses to AZD1222 COVID-19 vaccine. Sequenced by immunoSEQ multiplex PCR; TCRdb stores in-frame clones only, minus some. The data show more than 95,000 clones, about 90% seen once. This specimen consisted of peripheral blood, obtained on day 0 of AZD1222 vaccination. The receptor set was obtained from an adult in good health.

This clone came up once. The chain combines TRBV21-1 with TRBJ1-5; the table gives TRBD1 as D, unverified against the DNA. TRBV21-1 is assigned pseudogene status. This CDR3 is built from 16 residues. The CDR3 region is CASSKEADRSNQPQHF. For the CDR3, the DNA is TGTGCCAGCAGCAAAGAGGCCGACAGGAGCAATCAGCCCCAGCATTTT.

The V call is TRBV7-8, the J call TRBJ2-7; 9 bases map to TRBD1. V lost 5 bases and J lost 3; bases outside the gene matches: 8. This CDR3 is 15 amino acids long. Germline V gives CDR1 SGHVS, CDR2 FQNEAQ. This chain's CDR3 is CASSPLWDRVYEQYF. The CDR3 nucleotides are TGTGCCAGCAGCCCCTTGTGGGACAGGGTCTACGAGCAGTACTTC.

The chain has TRBV27 and TRBJ1-4, with D possibly matching TRBD1 (5 bases). V shed 5 bases and J shed 4 bases, with 14 bases lying between them. The CDR3 consists of 15 residues. Germline V CDR1 and CDR2: MNHEY, SMNVEV (reference sequence). This chain's CDR3 is CASSKPGPLNEKLFF. The CDR3 DNA is TGTGCCAGCAGTAAGCCGGGACCCCTTAATGAAAAACTGTTTTTT.

A single count supports this clone. The chain couples TRBV5-4 to TRBJ1-2; 10 nucleotides agree with TRBD1. There are 15 residues in the CDR3. The V and J ends lost 2 bases and 4 bases, in that order; junction bases with no gene match: 5. In germline, CDR1 is SGHNT, CDR2 YYREEE (reference sequence). CDR3 sequence: CASSLRQGAFYGYTF. In DNA form, the CDR3 reads TGTGCCAGCAGCTTACGACAGGGGGCTTTCTATGGCTACACCTTC.

V is TRBV6-5 and J is TRBJ2-7; 9 bases fit TRBD1. Germline lookup yields CDR1 MNHEY and CDR2 SVGAGI. This CDR3 is built from 14 residues. The J segment lost 5 bases and the V segment lost 1 base, leaving 3 bases of the junction unmatched. CDR3 in amino acids: CASSYLQGADEQYF. CDR3 nucleotides: TGTGCCAGCAGTTACTTACAGGGGGCGGACGAGCAGTACTTC.

This rearrangement joins TRBV4-3 to TRBJ2-2; D tentatively fits TRBD1 or TRBD2 (5 bases each). This CDR3 comprises 15 residues. The V end lost 4 bases, the J end lost 5 bases, and 14 bases lay between the germline ends. Germline CDR1 LGHNA, CDR2 YSLEER. The CDR3 DNA reads as TGCGCCAGCAGCCCTCCGGGACGGATAACCGGGGAGCTGTTTTTT. It encodes CASSPPGRITGELFF.

The chain couples TRBV29-1 to TRBJ1-1; tentative D call: TRBD1 (6 bases). The CDR3 is made up of 15 amino acids. Trimming pared 8 bases from V and 4 bases from J, leaving 23 bases between. In germline, CDR1 is SQVTM, CDR2 ANQGSEA. Written as DNA, the CDR3 is TGCAGCTCCTGGGCGGGCCCTCGAGGGGGCACTGAAGCTTTCTTT. This gives the protein CSSWAGPRGGTEAFF.

CDR3 coding DNA: TGTGCCAGCAGCTTAGGGACTAGCGGTGTAAGCTCCTACGAGCAGTACTTC. Its translation is CASSLGTSGVSSYEQYF. The chain has TRBV7-8 and TRBJ2-7; TRBD2 matches 10 bases. Germline lookup yields CDR1 SGHVS and CDR2 FQNEAQ. This CDR3 has 17 residues. V lost 1 base to trimming and J lost 0 bases; unmatched junction nucleotides: 6.

This chain uses TRBV28 with TRBJ2-7; 9 bases align to TRBD1. This CDR3 is 14 amino acids long. The trim removed 4 bases at V and 7 bases at J, leaving 8 bases unmatched. In germline, CDR1 is MDHEN, CDR2 SYDVKM. The CDR3 sequence is CASSWDREIGEQYF. The DNA for the CDR3 is TGTGCCAGCAGTTGGGACAGGGAGATTGGGGAGCAGTACTTC.

V and J are TRBV7-2 and TRBJ2-3; D remains unclear. The CDR3 extends over 11 amino acids. CDR1 and CDR2 (germline): SGHTA, FQGNSA. The V end was cut by 5 bases, the J end by 5 bases, with 5 bases between. The CDR3 sequence: CASSNKDTQYF. As DNA, the CDR3 is TGTGCCAGCAGCAACAAAGATACGCAGTATTTT. The full variable domain, completed using reference TRBV7-2 and TRBJ2-3, is GAGVSQSPSNKVTEKGKDVELRCDPISGHTALYWYRQSLGQGLEFLIYFQGNSAPDKSGLPSDRFSAERTGGSVSTLTIQRTQQEDSAVYLCASSNKDTQYFGPGTRLTVL.

This clone has a single count. The CDR3 nucleotides read TGTGCCAGCAGCGGGCGACAGGGGGCGTTCGGCTACACCTTC. This codes for CASSGRQGAFGYTF. The chain links TRBV27 to TRBJ1-2; 10 bases map to TRBD1. V shed 6 bases, J shed 8 bases, and the junction held 9 bases outside the gene matches. The CDR3 is made up of 14 amino acids. The V gene's germline CDR1 is MNHEY and CDR2 SMNVEV (reference sequence).

The rearrangement links TRBV21-1 to TRBJ2-2. TRBV21-1 is listed as a pseudogene. This CDR3 is 24 amino acids long. Here the CDR3 DNA reads TGTGCCAGCAGCAAAGGGCTGAGGGTGGTAATCACAGGCAGATGGGCCCCGAACACCGGGGAGCTGTTTTTT. Amino acids: CASSKGLRVVITGRWAPNTGELFF.

The chain joins TRBV19 to TRBJ1-4, with D possibly being TRBD1 (5 bases). The CDR3 is 14 amino acids. The V gene's germline CDR1 is LNHDA and CDR2 SQIVND (reference sequence). The V gene lost 6 bases and the J gene lost 8 bases, with 16 bases spanning the gap. The DNA of the CDR3 is TGTGCCAGTAGCCCCTGGCAGGGTGGCGAAAAACTGTTTTTT. This translates into CASSPWQGGEKLFF.

The rearrangement uses TRBV9 and TRBJ1-1; 9 nucleotides agree with TRBD1. CDR3 length: 14 residues. V lost 7 bases to trimming and J lost 5 bases; unmatched junction nucleotides: 9. The germline CDR1 and CDR2 sequences are SGDLS and YYNGEE. This CDR3 is CASATGGEKTEAFF. The CDR3 DNA follows: TGTGCCAGCGCAACAGGGGGCGAAAAGACTGAAGCTTTCTTT.

This clone occurred once. The chain is built from TRBV7-9 and TRBJ1-5; possibly TRBD1 for D (5 bases). V was shortened by 4 bases and J by 5 bases, with 21 bases between the two germline ends. Germline V CDR1 and CDR2: SEHNR, FQNEAQ (reference sequence). This CDR3 spans 17 amino acids. The CDR3 DNA follows: TGTGCCAGCAGCTCCTACCGCCCGGGTCGGGGGTATCAGCCCCAGCATTTT. Its protein is CASSSYRPGRGYQPQHF.

The chain employs TRBV29-1 and TRBJ2-7; D not resolved. Germline lookup yields CDR1 SQVTM and CDR2 ANQGSEA. Trimming took off 7 bases at V and 6 bases at J, with 19 bases between the two ends. The CDR3 length is 13 residues. The CDR3 reads CSGLGDKPLEQYF. The CDR3 nucleotides are TGCAGCGGCCTCGGTGACAAGCCGCTCGAGCAGTACTTC.

This clone was detected only once. The chain recombines TRBV13 with TRBJ2-4; a weak D match, TRBD1 (6 bases). Between the trimmed V and J ends, which lost 4 bases and 7 bases, there was a span of 14 bases. The CDR3 has 14 amino acids. The V gene's germline CDR1 is PRHDT and CDR2 FYEKMQ (reference sequence). The CDR3 reads CASSSEVGANIQYF. In DNA form, the CDR3 reads TGTGCCAGCAGCTCGGAGGTGGGGGCTAACATTCAGTACTTC.

The chain carries TRBV6-5 and TRBJ2-1; D is uncertain. The germline gives CDR1 MNHEY, CDR2 SVGAGI. Trimming removed 2 bases at V and 0 bases at J, with 8 bases between. CDR3 length: 15 residues. In DNA form, the CDR3 reads TGTGCCAGCAGTTACGACTCCTACTCCTACAATGAGCAGTTCTTC. This gives the protein CASSYDSYSYNEQFF.

This chain connects TRBV21-1 to TRBJ1-3; the table assigns TRBD1, which was not confirmed against the DNA. TRBV21-1 corresponds to a pseudogene. The CDR3 loop spans 17 amino acids. CDR3: CASSKVARDRVGNTIYF. The DNA of the CDR3 is TGTGCCAGCAGCAAAGTTGCCCGAGACAGGGTAGGAAACACCATATATTTT.

This clone was seen once. The chain has TRBV6-5 and TRBJ2-7; D call uncertain. CDR1 is MNHEY, CDR2 SVGAGI, per germline. The germline V and J ends were trimmed by 5 bases and 9 bases, with 14 bases remaining between them. The CDR3 totals 12 residues. The CDR3 region has the DNA TGTGCCAGCAGTCATGGCAAGGACGGGCAGTACTTC. Amino acid sequence: CASSHGKDGQYF.

This chain uses TRBV7-6 with TRBJ2-7, with TRBD1 matching 9 bases. J gave up 6 bases and V 3 bases, and 9 bases lay outside the gene matches. Germline-derived CDR1 and CDR2 are SGHVS and FNYEAQ. This CDR3 is 15 amino acids long. The CDR3 DNA reads TGTGCCAGCAGCTTGAAACAGGGGGCAGGGGGCGAGCAGTACTTC. Its protein product is CASSLKQGAGGEQYF.